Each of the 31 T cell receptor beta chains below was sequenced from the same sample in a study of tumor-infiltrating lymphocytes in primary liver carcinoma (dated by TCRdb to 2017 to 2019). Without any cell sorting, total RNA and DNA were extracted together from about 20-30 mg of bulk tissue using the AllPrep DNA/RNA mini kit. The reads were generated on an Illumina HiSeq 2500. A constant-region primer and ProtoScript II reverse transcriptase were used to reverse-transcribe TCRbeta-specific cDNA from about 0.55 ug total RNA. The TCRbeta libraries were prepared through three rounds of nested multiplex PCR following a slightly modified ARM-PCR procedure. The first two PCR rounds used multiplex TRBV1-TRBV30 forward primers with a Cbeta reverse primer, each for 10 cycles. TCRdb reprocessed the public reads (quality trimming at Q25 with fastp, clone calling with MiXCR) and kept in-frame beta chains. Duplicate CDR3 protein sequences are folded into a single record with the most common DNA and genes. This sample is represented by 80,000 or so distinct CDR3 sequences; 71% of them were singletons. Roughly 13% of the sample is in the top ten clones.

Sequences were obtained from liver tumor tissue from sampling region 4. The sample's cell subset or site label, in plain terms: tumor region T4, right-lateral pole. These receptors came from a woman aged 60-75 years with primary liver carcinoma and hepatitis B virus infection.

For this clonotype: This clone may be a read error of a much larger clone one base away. In nucleotides, the CDR3 is TGTGCCAGCAATACACCATACAGGGAAACGACCCAGTACTTC. Encoded protein: CASNTPYRETTQYF. The rearrangement uses TRBV6-6 and TRBJ2-5; D may be TRBD1 (6 bases). Trimming pared 7 bases from V and 7 bases from J, leaving 19 bases between. The V gene's germline CDR1 is MNHNY and CDR2 SVGAGI (reference sequence). This CDR3 spans 14 amino acids.

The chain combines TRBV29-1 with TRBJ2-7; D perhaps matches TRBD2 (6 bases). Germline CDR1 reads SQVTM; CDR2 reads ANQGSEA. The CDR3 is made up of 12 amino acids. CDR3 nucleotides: TGCAACATCGGGGGAGGCACATACGAGCAGTACTTC. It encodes CNIGGGTYEQYF.

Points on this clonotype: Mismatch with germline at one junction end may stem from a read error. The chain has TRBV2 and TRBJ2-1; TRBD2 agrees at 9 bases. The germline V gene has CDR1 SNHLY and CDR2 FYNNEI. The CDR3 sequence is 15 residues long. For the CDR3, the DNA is TGTGCCTGCGGGGAATTGGGGACTAGCCCTAATGACCAGTTCTTC. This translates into CACGELGTSPNDQFF.

CDR3 residues: CASSSYRGRICQAFF. As DNA, the CDR3 is TGTGCCAGCAGTTCCTATAGGGGGCGAATCTGCCAAGCTTTCTTT. V is TRBV28 and J is TRBJ1-1, with TRBD1 matching 7 bases. V trimming: 4 bases; J trimming: 9 bases; junction bases outside the gene matches: 14. The germline V gene encodes CDR1 MDHEN and CDR2 SYDVKM. The CDR3 loop spans 15 amino acids.

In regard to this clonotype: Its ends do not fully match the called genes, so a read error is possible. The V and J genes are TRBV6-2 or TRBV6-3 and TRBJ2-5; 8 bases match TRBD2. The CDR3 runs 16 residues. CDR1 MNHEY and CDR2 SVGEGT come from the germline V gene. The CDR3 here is CASSTGLAGEQETRYF. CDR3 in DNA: TGTGCCAGCAGTACTGGACTAGCTGGGGAACAAGAGACCCGGTACTTC.

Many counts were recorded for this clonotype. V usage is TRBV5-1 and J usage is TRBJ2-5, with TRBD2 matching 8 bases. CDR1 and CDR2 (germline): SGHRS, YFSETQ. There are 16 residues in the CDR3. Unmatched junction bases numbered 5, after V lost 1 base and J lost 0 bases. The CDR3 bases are TGCGCCAGCAGCTTGCGGGAGGGCTCCTACCAAGAGACCCAGTACTTC. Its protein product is CASSLREGSYQETQYF.

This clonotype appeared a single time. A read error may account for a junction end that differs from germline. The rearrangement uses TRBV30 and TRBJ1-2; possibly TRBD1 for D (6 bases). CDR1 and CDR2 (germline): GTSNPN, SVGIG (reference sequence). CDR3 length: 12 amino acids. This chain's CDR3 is CAWRTGTVGYTF. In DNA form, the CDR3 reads TGTGCCTGGAGAACAGGGACGGTTGGCTACACCTTT.

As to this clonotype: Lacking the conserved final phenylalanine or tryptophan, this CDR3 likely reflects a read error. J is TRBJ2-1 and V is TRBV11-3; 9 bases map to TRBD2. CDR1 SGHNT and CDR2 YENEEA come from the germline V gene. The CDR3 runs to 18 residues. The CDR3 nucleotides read TGTGCCAGTAGCTTAGGTCAAGGCGGGAGGGCCGACTACAATGAGCAGTTCCTC. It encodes CASSLGQGGRADYNEQFL.

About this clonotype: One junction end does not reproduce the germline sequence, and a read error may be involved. The CDR3 bases are TGTGCCAGCGGTTTGAACAGTTTAGGCGAGCAGTACTTC. This translates into CASGLNSLGEQYF. The chain links TRBV28 to TRBJ2-7; D remains unclear. Germline assignment: CDR1 MDHEN and CDR2 SYDVKM. CDR3 length: 13 residues.

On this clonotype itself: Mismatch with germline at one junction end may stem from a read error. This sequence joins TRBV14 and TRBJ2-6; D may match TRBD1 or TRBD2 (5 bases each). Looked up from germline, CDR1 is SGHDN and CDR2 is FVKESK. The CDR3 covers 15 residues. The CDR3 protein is CASSEIGTGANVLTF. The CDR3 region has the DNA TGTGCCAGCAGCGAGATAGGAACCGGGGCAAACGTCCTGACTTTC.

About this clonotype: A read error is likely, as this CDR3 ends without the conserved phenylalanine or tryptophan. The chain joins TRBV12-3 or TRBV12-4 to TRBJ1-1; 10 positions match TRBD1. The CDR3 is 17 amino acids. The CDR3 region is CGSSRQGALLMNIEAFL. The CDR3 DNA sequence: TGTGGCAGCAGTCGACAGGGGGCCCTCCTTATGAACATTGAAGCTTTCTTA.

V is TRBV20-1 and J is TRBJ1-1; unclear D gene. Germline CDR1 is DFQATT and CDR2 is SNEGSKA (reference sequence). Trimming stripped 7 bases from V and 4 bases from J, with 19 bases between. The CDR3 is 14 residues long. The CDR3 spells CSVLEGGDSTEAFF. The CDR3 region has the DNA TGCAGTGTCCTTGAGGGCGGGGATAGCACTGAAGCTTTCTTT.

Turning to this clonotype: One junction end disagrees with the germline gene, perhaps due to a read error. The CDR3 region has the DNA TGTGCCAGCAGGACACAAGGGGAGAGATACGAGCAATACTTC. Protein: CASRTQGERYEQYF. The genes are TRBV12-3 or TRBV12-4 and TRBJ2-7; D is tentatively TRBD1 or TRBD2 (5 bases each). The CDR3 is 14 amino acids.

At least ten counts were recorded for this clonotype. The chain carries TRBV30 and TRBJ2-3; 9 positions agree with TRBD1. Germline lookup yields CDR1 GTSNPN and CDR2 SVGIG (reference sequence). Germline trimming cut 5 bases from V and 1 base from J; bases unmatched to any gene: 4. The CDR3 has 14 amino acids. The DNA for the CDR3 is TGTGCCTGGGGACAGGGGTTCGGCACAGATACGCAGTATTTT. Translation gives CAWGQGFGTDTQYF.

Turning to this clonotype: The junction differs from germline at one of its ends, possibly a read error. Here the CDR3 reads CSAMTGVSGTDTQRF. The CDR3 coding sequence is TGCAGCGCTATGACAGGGGTCAGCGGCACAGATACGCAGCGTTTT. This sequence joins TRBV29-1 and TRBJ2-3, with TRBD1 matching over 8 bases. CDR3 length: 15 residues. Germline CDR1 and CDR2: SQVTM and ANQGSEA.

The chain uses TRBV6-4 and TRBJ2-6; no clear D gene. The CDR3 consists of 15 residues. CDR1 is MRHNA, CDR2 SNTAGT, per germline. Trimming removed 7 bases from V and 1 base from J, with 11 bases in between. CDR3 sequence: CASTPRASGANVLTF. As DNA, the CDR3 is TGTGCCAGCACCCCTAGGGCTTCTGGGGCCAACGTCCTGACTTTC.

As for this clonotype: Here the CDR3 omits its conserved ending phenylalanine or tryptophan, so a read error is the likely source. CDR3 bases: TGTGCCAGCAGCCCGACGGTCCACGATAGTACCCCTGATACGCAGTATGTT. Translating gives CASSPTVHDSTPDTQYV. The chain employs TRBV7-9 and TRBJ2-3, with D unclear. The CDR3 has 17 residues. From germline, CDR1 is SEHNR and CDR2 FQNEAQ (reference sequence). Trimming removed 5 bases from V and 6 bases from J, with 24 bases in between.

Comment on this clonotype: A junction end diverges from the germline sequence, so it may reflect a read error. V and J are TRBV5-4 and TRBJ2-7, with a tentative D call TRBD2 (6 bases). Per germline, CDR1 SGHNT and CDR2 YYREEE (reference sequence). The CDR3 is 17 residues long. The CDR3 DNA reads TGTGCCAACAGCTTGATTGGGGGGACCAGAGTCCTACGCGAGCAGTACTTC. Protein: CANSLIGGTRVLREQYF.

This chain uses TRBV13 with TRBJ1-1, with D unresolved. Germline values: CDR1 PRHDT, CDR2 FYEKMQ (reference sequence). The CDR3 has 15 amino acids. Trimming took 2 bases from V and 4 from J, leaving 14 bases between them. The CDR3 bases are TGTGCCAGCAGCTTAAGGCCAACATCGATCACTGAAGCTTTCTTT. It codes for CASSLRPTSITEAFF.

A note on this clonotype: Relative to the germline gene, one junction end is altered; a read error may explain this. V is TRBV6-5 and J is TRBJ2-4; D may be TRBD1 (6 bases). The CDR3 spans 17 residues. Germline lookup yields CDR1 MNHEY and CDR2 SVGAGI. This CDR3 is CASSSRGQTSAKNIQQF. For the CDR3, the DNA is TGTGCCAGTAGTTCCCGTGGACAGACTTCAGCCAAAAACATTCAGCAGTTC.

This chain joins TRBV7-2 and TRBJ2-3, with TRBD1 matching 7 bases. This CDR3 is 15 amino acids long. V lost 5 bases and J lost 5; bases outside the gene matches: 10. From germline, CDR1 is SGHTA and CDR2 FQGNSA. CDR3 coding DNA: TGTGCCAGCAGCCCACAGGGGCTTGGTGGAGATACGCAGTATTTT. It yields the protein CASSPQGLGGDTQYF.

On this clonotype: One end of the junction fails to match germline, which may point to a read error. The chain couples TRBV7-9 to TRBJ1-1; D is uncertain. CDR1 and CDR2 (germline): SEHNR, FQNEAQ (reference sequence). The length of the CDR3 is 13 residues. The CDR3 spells CASSLDADTEASF. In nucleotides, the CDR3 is TGTGCCAGCAGCTTAGATGCAGACACTGAAGCTTCCTTT.

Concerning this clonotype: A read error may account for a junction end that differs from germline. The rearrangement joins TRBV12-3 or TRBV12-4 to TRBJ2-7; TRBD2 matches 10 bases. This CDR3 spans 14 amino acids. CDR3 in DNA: TGTGCCAGTAGCCGACTAGCGGGTTCCTACGAGCAGAACTTC. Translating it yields CASSRLAGSYEQNF.

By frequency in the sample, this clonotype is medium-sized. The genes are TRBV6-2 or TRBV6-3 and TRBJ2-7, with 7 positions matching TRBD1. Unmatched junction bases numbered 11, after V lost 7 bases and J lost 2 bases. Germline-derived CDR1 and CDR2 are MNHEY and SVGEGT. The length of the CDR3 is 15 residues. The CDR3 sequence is CASTTLQGSAYEQYF. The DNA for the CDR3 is TGTGCCAGCACCACATTACAGGGGAGCGCCTACGAGCAGTACTTC.

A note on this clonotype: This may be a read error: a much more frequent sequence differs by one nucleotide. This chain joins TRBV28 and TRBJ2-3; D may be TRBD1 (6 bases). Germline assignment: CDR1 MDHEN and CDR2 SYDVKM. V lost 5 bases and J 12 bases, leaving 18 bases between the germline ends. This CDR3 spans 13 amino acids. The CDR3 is CASSRGIQGQQYF. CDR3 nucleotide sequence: TGTGCCAGCAGTCGAGGGATCCAGGGACAACAGTATTTT. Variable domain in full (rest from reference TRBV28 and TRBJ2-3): DVKVTQSSRYLVKRTGEKVFLECVQDMDHENMFWYRQDPGLGLRLIYFSYDVKMKEKGDIPEGYSVSREKKERFSLILESASTNQTSMYLCASSRGIQGQQYFGPGTRLTVL.

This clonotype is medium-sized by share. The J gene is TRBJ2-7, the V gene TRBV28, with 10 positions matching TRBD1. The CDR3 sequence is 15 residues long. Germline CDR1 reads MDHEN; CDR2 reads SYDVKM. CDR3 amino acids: CASTGQGPDSYEQYF. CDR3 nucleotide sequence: TGTGCTTCAACGGGACAGGGGCCCGACTCCTACGAGCAGTACTTC.

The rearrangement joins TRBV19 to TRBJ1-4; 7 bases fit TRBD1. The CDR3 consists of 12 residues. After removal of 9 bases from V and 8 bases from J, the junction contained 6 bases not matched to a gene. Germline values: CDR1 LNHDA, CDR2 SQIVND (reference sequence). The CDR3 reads CASTRGREKLFF. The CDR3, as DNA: TGTGCCAGCACTAGGGGGCGCGAAAAACTGTTTTTT. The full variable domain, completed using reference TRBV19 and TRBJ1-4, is DGGITQSPKYLFRKEGQNVTLSCEQNLNHDAMYWYRQDPGQGLRLIYYSQIVNDFQKGDIAEGYSVSREKKESFPLTVTSAQKNPTAFYLCASTRGREKLFFGSGTQLSVL.

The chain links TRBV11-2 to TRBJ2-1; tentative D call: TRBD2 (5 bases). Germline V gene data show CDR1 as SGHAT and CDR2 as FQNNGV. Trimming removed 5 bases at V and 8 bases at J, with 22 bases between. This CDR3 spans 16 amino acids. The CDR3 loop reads CASSRLNPEIAHEQFF. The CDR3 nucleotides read TGTGCCAGCAGCCGACTAAACCCCGAGATTGCTCATGAGCAGTTCTTC.

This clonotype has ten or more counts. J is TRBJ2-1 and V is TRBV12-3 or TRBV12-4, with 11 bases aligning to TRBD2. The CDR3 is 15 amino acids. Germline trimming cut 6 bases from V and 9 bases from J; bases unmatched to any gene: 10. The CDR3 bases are TGTGCCAGCAGCCCCCTAGCGGGAGGAGGTAGTGAGCAGTTCTTC. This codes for CASSPLAGGGSEQFF.

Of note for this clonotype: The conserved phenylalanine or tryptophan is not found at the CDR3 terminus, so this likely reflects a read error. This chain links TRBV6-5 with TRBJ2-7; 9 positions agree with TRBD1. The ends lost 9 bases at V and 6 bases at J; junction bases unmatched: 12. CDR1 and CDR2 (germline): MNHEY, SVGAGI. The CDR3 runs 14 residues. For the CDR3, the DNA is TGTGCCAGTCTTCCGGGACAGGGTTCGAGCGAGCAGTACCTC. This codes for CASLPGQGSSEQYL.

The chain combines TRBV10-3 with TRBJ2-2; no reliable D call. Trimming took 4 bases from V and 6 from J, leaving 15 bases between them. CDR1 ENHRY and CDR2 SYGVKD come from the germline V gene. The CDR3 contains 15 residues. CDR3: CAISGSDPRAGELFF. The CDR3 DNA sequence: TGTGCCATCAGTGGGTCGGACCCCCGGGCCGGGGAGCTGTTTTTT.